Below, 2 T cell receptor beta chains from the same sample are listed, as sequenced in a study of blood T cell repertoires in COVID-19. Assay used: immunoSEQ multiplex PCR; TCRdb lists only in-frame clones, some missing. The sample has approximately 260,000 clones, 85% to 90% seen once. Specimen: peripheral blood. These receptors all stem from a middle-aged woman who had recovered from COVID-19.

This chain joins TRBV28 and TRBJ2-1, with 9 bases aligning to TRBD1. This CDR3 comprises 14 residues. V dropped 10 bases and J dropped 8; count of bases not matched to a gene: 12. Germline V CDR1 and CDR2: MDHEN, SYDVKM. CDR3 DNA sequence: TGTGCCACCAACCTCGGACAGGGGTTCGATGAGCAGTTCTTC. Translating gives CATNLGQGFDEQFF.

The chain couples TRBV5-1 to TRBJ2-7; the D gene is possibly TRBD2 (6 bases). V lost 4 bases and J lost 6, with 14 bases in between. The germline V gene encodes CDR1 SGHRS and CDR2 YFSETQ. This CDR3 has 13 amino acids. The CDR3 is CASSVPEGSEQYF. Here the CDR3 DNA reads TGCGCCAGCAGCGTCCCGGAGGGATCCGAGCAGTACTTC.